The 15 T cell receptor beta chains presented below share a single source sample, sequenced in a study of cytomegalovirus exposure and HLA in healthy donors. Both 60 Vbeta primers and 13 Jbeta primers went into the PCR. Only in-frame clones appear in the TCRdb table, and some are missing; sequencing was by immunoSEQ multiplex PCR. The repertoire holds under 200,000 clones, with over 75% as singletons. The sequenced material came from PBMCs. The origin of the receptors is a man aged 35-49 years in good health and CMV-seropositive.

V gene TRBV19 combines with J gene TRBJ1-3, with a possible D match to TRBD1 (5 bases). Between the trimmed V and J ends, which lost 5 bases and 5 bases, there was a span of 16 bases. The CDR3 consists of 15 residues. Germline CDR1 is LNHDA and CDR2 is SQIVND (reference sequence). CDR3 bases: TGTGCCAGTAGTGTGGCCCAGGGCAGCCGAAACACCATATATTTT. As protein: CASSVAQGSRNTIYF.

The rearrangement joins TRBV7-2 to TRBJ2-5, with D uncertain. Germline V gene sequence: CDR1 SGHTA, CDR2 FQGNSA. The CDR3 has 12 amino acids. V lost 4 bases and J lost 5, with 8 bases in between. CDR3 nucleotides: TGTGCCAGCAGCTACCCGGTGGAGACCCAGTACTTC. Translating it yields CASSYPVETQYF.

The chain has TRBV6-6 and TRBJ1-5; 8 bases fit TRBD1. V lost 7 bases to trimming and J lost 6 bases; unmatched junction nucleotides: 5. CDR1 MNHNY and CDR2 SVGAGI come from the germline V gene (reference sequence). This CDR3 has 13 residues. CDR3 in amino acids: CASNNRGGQPQHF. DNA of the CDR3: TGTGCCAGCAATAACAGGGGGGGTCAGCCCCAGCATTTT.

This clone has only one observation. The chain employs TRBV27 and TRBJ2-1; D is perhaps TRBD2 (5 bases). The V and J ends lost 1 base and 5 bases respectively, with 12 bases between them. Per the germline V gene, CDR1 is MNHEY and CDR2 is SMNVEV (reference sequence). The CDR3 length is 15 residues. The CDR3 nucleotides read TGTGCCAGCAGTTTATGGGAGACTGGAAACAATGAGCAGTTCTTC. Translating it yields CASSLWETGNNEQFF.

V is TRBV10-3 and J is TRBJ1-1; a weak D match, TRBD1 (5 bases). Germline lookup yields CDR1 ENHRY and CDR2 SYGVKD. The V gene lost 6 bases and the J gene lost 5 bases, with 19 bases spanning the gap. CDR3 length: 15 residues. The CDR3 loop reads CAIRQALVDRTEAFF. CDR3 coding DNA: TGTGCCATCAGACAGGCTTTAGTGGATAGGACTGAAGCTTTCTTT.

This chain uses TRBV5-4 with TRBJ1-3; tentative D call: TRBD1 (5 bases). This CDR3 is 16 amino acids long. CDR1 SGHNT and CDR2 YYREEE come from the germline V gene (reference sequence). V lost 4 bases and J 4 bases, leaving 18 bases between the germline ends. The CDR3 is CASSTTGSARGNTIYF. CDR3 sequence (DNA): TGTGCCAGCAGCACTACAGGTTCCGCGCGGGGAAACACCATATATTTT.

V usage is TRBV10-1 and J usage is TRBJ2-1; TRBD2 agrees at 9 bases. CDR1 is WNHNN and CDR2 is SYGVQD in the germline V gene (reference sequence). The CDR3 sequence is 17 residues long. V gave up 0 bases and J gave up 5 bases; unmatched junction bases: 8. Here the CDR3 reads CASSESKWLAGNNEQFF. As DNA, the CDR3 is TGCGCCAGCAGTGAGTCGAAGTGGCTAGCGGGGAACAATGAGCAGTTCTTC.

The V call is TRBV7-9, the J call TRBJ1-1; D unclear. This CDR3 has 14 residues. CDR1 and CDR2 (germline): SEHNR, FQNEAQ (reference sequence). The ends were cut back, 0 bases at V and 2 bases at J, with 7 bases in the middle. The CDR3 reads CASSLAAINTEAFF. CDR3 nucleotides: TGTGCCAGCAGCTTAGCAGCGATTAACACTGAAGCTTTCTTT.

This clone has just a few counts. V gene TRBV29-1 combines with J gene TRBJ2-1; 15 bases are shared with TRBD2. CDR1 and CDR2 (germline): SQVTM, ANQGSEA. The CDR3 is 14 amino acids. The V and J ends lost 7 bases and 9 bases, in that order; junction bases with no gene match: 7. The CDR3 DNA reads as TGCAGCGACGGGACTAGCGGGGGGCCCGGTGAGCAGTTCTTC. Its protein is CSDGTSGGPGEQFF.

The chain recombines TRBV7-3 with TRBJ1-2; 8 nucleotides line up with TRBD1. The CDR3 extends over 14 amino acids. J lost 5 bases, V lost 2 bases, and 4 bases had no gene match. In germline, CDR1 is SGHTA, CDR2 FQGTGA. CDR3 protein: CASSLGTGGYGYTF. The CDR3 bases are TGTGCCAGCAGCTTAGGTACAGGGGGATATGGCTACACCTTC.

The chain carries TRBV27 and TRBJ2-7, with D perhaps matching TRBD2 (6 bases). V was shortened by 7 bases and J by 3 bases, with 19 bases between the two germline ends. The germline CDR1 and CDR2 sequences are MNHEY and SMNVEV (reference sequence). This CDR3 region has 15 residues. The CDR3: CASTSRAGLYYEQYF. Here the CDR3 DNA reads TGTGCCAGCACCTCAAGGGCGGGGCTTTACTACGAGCAGTACTTC.

The chain couples TRBV27 to TRBJ1-1, with D possibly being TRBD1 (5 bases). Germline loops: CDR1 MNHEY, CDR2 SMNVEV (reference sequence). This CDR3 region has 12 residues. V was trimmed by 3 bases and J by 4 bases, leaving 6 bases between them. CDR3: CASSLQGTEAFF. Written as DNA, the CDR3 is TGTGCCAGCAGTTTGCAGGGCACTGAAGCTTTCTTT.

The chain has TRBV14 and TRBJ2-1; TRBD1 might be the D (6 bases). The germline V and J ends were trimmed by 4 bases and 5 bases, with 9 bases remaining between them. The CDR3 totals 13 residues. The germline V gene has CDR1 SGHDN and CDR2 FVKESK. In nucleotides, the CDR3 is TGTGCCAGCAGCCTCCAGGGGAACAATGAGCAGTTCTTC. Protein product: CASSLQGNNEQFF.

The rearrangement uses TRBV5-1 and TRBJ2-3; D is possibly TRBD1 (6 bases). The CDR3 spans 18 residues. Trimming shortened V by 0 bases and J by 1 base, and 18 bases separated the two germline ends. Germline CDR1 reads SGHRS; CDR2 reads YFSETQ. The CDR3 reads CASSLGANRVYGTDTQYF. For the CDR3, the DNA is TGCGCCAGCAGCTTGGGGGCTAACAGGGTCTATGGCACAGATACGCAGTATTTT.

This clone was detected only once. This chain connects TRBV30 to TRBJ1-1, with D possibly matching TRBD1 (6 bases). V shed 1 base and J shed 5 bases, with 17 bases lying between them. The CDR3 spans 15 residues. Germline V CDR1 and CDR2: GTSNPN, SVGIG (reference sequence). The CDR3 DNA sequence: TGTGCCTGGAGTGATCTACTCAGGGGAAGGACTGAAGCTTTCTTT. Translated: CAWSDLLRGRTEAFF. The variable domain in full, completed from reference TRBV30 and TRBJ1-1, reads SQTIHQWPATLVQPVGSPLSLECTVEGTSNPNLYWYRQAAGRGLQLLFYSVGIGQISSEVPQNLSASRPQDRQFILSSKKLLLSDSGFYLCAWSDLLRGRTEAFFGQGTRLTVV.